These 30 T cell receptor beta chains share one sample of origin, sequenced in a study of Tregs in tolerant kidney transplant recipients (dated by TCRdb to between 2017 and 2020). The receptor library was made with the immunoSEQ multiplex PCR assay. In its TCRdb copy, this immuneACCESS table keeps in-frame sequences only and misses some clones. Where compared with another copy, unresolved V genes explain less than half of these, and the others have no known cause. The sample table records about 14,000 clones; approximately 94% of these occur just once. The ten largest clones represent over 10% of the sample. Sequencing used CD8+ T cells from blood. The receptors were gathered from a human donor in good health.

The chain employs TRBV7-2 and TRBJ1-2, with D maybe TRBD1 (6 bases). This CDR3 spans 14 amino acids. CDR1 and CDR2 (germline): SGHTA, FQGNSA. The ends were cut back, 5 bases at V and 5 bases at J, with 15 bases in the middle. The CDR3 reads CASSPTGTSYGYTF. The CDR3, as DNA: TGTGCCAGCAGCCCTACCGGGACAAGTTATGGCTACACCTTC.

V usage is TRBV9 and J usage is TRBJ2-5; 7 positions match TRBD2. Germline CDR1 is SGDLS and CDR2 is YYNGEE. Trimming at V came to 3 bases and at J to 2 bases, leaving 10 bases not matched to a gene. The CDR3 spans 16 residues. Here the CDR3 DNA reads TGTGCCAGCAGCGAGGAATCGGGAGGATGGCAAGAGACCCAGTACTTC. It translates to CASSEESGGWQETQYF. The full variable domain, with the rest looked up from reference TRBV9 and TRBJ2-5, is DSGVTQTPKHLITATGQRVTLRCSPRSGDLSVYWYQQSLDQGLQFLIQYYNGEERAKGNILERFSAQQFPDLHSELNLSSLELGDSALYFCASSEESGGWQETQYFGPGTRLLVL.

The rearrangement uses TRBV4-3 and TRBJ2-3; D may be TRBD2 (5 bases). Germline V gene sequence: CDR1 LGHNA, CDR2 YSLEER. This CDR3 has 17 amino acids. The V end was cut by 0 bases, the J end by 1 base, with 14 bases between. The chain's CDR3 is CASSQDSGGAGTDTQYF. The CDR3 nucleotides are TGCGCCAGCAGCCAAGATTCAGGTGGAGCGGGCACAGATACGCAGTATTTT.

The chain recombines TRBV2 with TRBJ1-4, with 10 bases fitting TRBD1. This CDR3 has 15 residues. The trim removed 5 bases at V and 8 bases at J, leaving 8 bases unmatched. Germline V gene lookup returns CDR1 SNHLY and CDR2 FYNNEI. In nucleotides, the CDR3 is TGTGCCAGCAGTCTGAGGACAGGGGGGAGGGAAAAACTGTTTTTT. It yields the protein CASSLRTGGREKLFF.

CDR3 amino acids: CASSRVSFVGDTIYF. CDR3 nucleotides: TGTGCCAGCTCACGGGTCTCGTTCGTCGGAGACACCATATATTTT. V usage is TRBV18 and J usage is TRBJ1-3; D not resolved. This CDR3 has 15 amino acids. Germline V lookup: CDR1 KGHSH, CDR2 LQKENI. V was cut by 4 bases and J by 8 bases, with 18 bases left in between.

This chain connects TRBV19 to TRBJ1-1; 7 nucleotides match TRBD1. This CDR3 region has 13 residues. Germline lookup yields CDR1 LNHDA and CDR2 SQIVND (reference sequence). Unmatched junction bases numbered 5, after V lost 6 bases and J lost 4 bases. Written as DNA, the CDR3 is TGTGCCAGTAGACAGGGGTTCGGCACTGAAGCTTTCTTT. It codes for CASRQGFGTEAFF.

The rearrangement uses TRBV30 and TRBJ2-1; no clear D gene. Germline CDR1 reads GTSNPN; CDR2 reads SVGIG (reference sequence). Trimming took off 0 bases at V and 10 bases at J, with 13 bases between the two ends. The length of the CDR3 is 13 residues. The CDR3 region has the DNA TGTGCCTGGAGTGTAGCCCCACCAGGAGAGCAGTTCTTC. It encodes CAWSVAPPGEQFF.

The chain joins TRBV30 to TRBJ1-3, with D hard to call. The germline V gene has CDR1 GTSNPN and CDR2 SVGIG (reference sequence). The CDR3 loop spans 15 amino acids. Trimming cost V 3 bases and J 2 bases, with 14 bases left between them. The DNA of the CDR3 is TGTGCCTGGAGGCGGAGAAGAACAGCTGGAAACACCATATATTTT. Its protein product is CAWRRRRTAGNTIYF.

This chain's CDR3 is CASSQLRGGGTEAFF. The CDR3 nucleotides read TGCGCCAGCAGCCAGTTGCGGGGAGGAGGGACTGAAGCTTTCTTT. The genes are TRBV4-1 and TRBJ1-1; the D is unclear. Germline V CDR1 and CDR2: MGHRA, YSYEKL. V shed 3 bases and J shed 5 bases, with 16 bases lying between them. This CDR3 contains 15 residues.

CDR3 protein: CASSLEQGGDTQYF. The CDR3, as DNA: TGCGCCAGCAGCTTGGAGCAGGGCGGAGATACGCAGTATTTT. The chain carries TRBV5-1 and TRBJ2-3; D might be TRBD1 (5 bases). The germline gives CDR1 SGHRS, CDR2 YFSETQ. The ends were cut back, 0 bases at V and 5 bases at J, with 10 bases in the middle. This CDR3 comprises 14 residues.

The V gene is TRBV7-2, the J gene TRBJ1-2, with D tentatively TRBD1 (5 bases). Trimming took off 11 bases at V and 3 bases at J, with 16 bases between the two ends. This CDR3 spans 13 amino acids. CDR1 and CDR2 from the germline V gene are SGHTA and FQGNSA. CDR3 residues: CAGHGGVDYGYTF. CDR3 bases: TGTGCCGGTCACGGGGGTGTGGACTATGGCTACACCTTC.

The chain combines TRBV27 with TRBJ2-1, with D maybe TRBD1 (6 bases). Germline loops: CDR1 MNHEY, CDR2 SMNVEV (reference sequence). CDR3 length equals 18 residues. The germline V and J ends were trimmed by 4 bases and 2 bases, with 21 bases remaining between them. The CDR3, as DNA: TGTGCCAGCAGTTCCACCGGCCGATGGCGGACAGCCTACAATGAGCAGTTCTTC. Protein: CASSSTGRWRTAYNEQFF.

J is TRBJ2-7 and V is TRBV11-2; perhaps TRBD2 as D (5 bases). From germline, CDR1 is SGHAT and CDR2 FQNNGV. Deletions cut 5 bases from V and 2 bases from J, with 16 bases between. This CDR3 comprises 15 residues. The CDR3 here is CASSGWAGYTYEQYF. As DNA, the CDR3 is TGTGCCAGCAGCGGATGGGCGGGCTACACCTACGAGCAGTACTTC.

This chain joins TRBV27 and TRBJ2-1; no clear D gene. Germline V lookup: CDR1 MNHEY, CDR2 SMNVEV (reference sequence). The CDR3 contains 12 residues. Trimming cost V 2 bases and J 10 bases, with 9 bases left between them. The CDR3 coding sequence is TGTGCCAGCAGTTTAGATCCGCGGGAGCAGTTCTTC. This sequence encodes CASSLDPREQFF.

The V call is TRBV5-1, the J call TRBJ1-1; D perhaps matches TRBD1 (5 bases). Trimming cost V 2 bases and J 4 bases, with 9 bases left between them. The germline V gene encodes CDR1 SGHRS and CDR2 YFSETQ. This CDR3 has 13 amino acids. The CDR3: CASSLPGGTEAFF. The CDR3 DNA is TGCGCCAGCAGCTTACCGGGGGGCACTGAAGCTTTCTTT.

The rearrangement uses TRBV2 and TRBJ2-1, with 8 bases fitting TRBD2. Germline loops: CDR1 SNHLY, CDR2 FYNNEI. CDR3 length: 15 residues. V trimming: 5 bases; J trimming: 7 bases; junction bases outside the gene matches: 10. The DNA of the CDR3 is TGTGCCAGCAGTCCAATAGCGGGACCCGCGAATGAGCAGTTCTTC. Its translation: CASSPIAGPANEQFF.

The chain uses TRBV4-1 and TRBJ1-1; D may be TRBD1 (5 bases). Germline V lookup: CDR1 MGHRA, CDR2 YSYEKL. The CDR3 covers 14 residues. V was cut by 1 base and J by 5 bases, with 11 bases left in between. The CDR3 coding sequence is TGCGCCAGCAGCCAAGTACTCGGGGCAACTGAAGCTTTCTTT. This encodes CASSQVLGATEAFF.

V is TRBV5-8 and J is TRBJ2-5; 7 bases match TRBD1. Losses at the gene ends were 4 bases for V and 2 bases for J; bases not matched to a gene: 8. The CDR3 runs to 15 residues. Germline loops: CDR1 SGHTS, CDR2 YDEGEE. Here the CDR3 DNA reads TGTGCCAGCAGCCCAACTTGGACAGGACAAGAGACCCAGTACTTC. Amino acids: CASSPTWTGQETQYF.

The J gene is TRBJ2-5, the V gene TRBV4-3; D gene ambiguous. V gave up 0 bases and J gave up 3 bases, with 11 bases separating them. Germline V gene data show CDR1 as LGHNA and CDR2 as YSLEER. The CDR3 sequence is 15 residues long. The CDR3 sequence is CASSQEVAREETQYF. The DNA of the CDR3 is TGCGCCAGCAGCCAAGAGGTGGCGAGAGAAGAGACCCAGTACTTC.

The CDR3 DNA reads TGTGCCATCAGTGAGTCGGGCACAGATACGCAGTATTTT. Translated: CAISESGTDTQYF. The chain couples TRBV10-3 to TRBJ2-3; D unclear. Trimming stripped 0 bases from V and 1 base from J, with 2 bases between. The germline V gene encodes CDR1 ENHRY and CDR2 SYGVKD. This CDR3 is 13 amino acids long.

This chain uses TRBV19 with TRBJ1-1, with D uncertain. CDR3 size: 13 residues. CDR1 and CDR2 (germline): LNHDA, SQIVND (reference sequence). V was cut by 10 bases and J by 5 bases, with 17 bases left in between. The CDR3 protein is CATLPDRLTEAFF. The CDR3 coding sequence is TGTGCCACTTTGCCTGACCGTTTGACTGAAGCTTTCTTT. The variable domain in full, with the rest retrieved from reference TRBV19 and TRBJ1-1, is DGGITQSPKYLFRKEGQNVTLSCEQNLNHDAMYWYRQDPGQGLRLIYYSQIVNDFQKGDIAEGYSVSREKKESFPLTVTSAQKNPTAFYLCATLPDRLTEAFFGQGTRLTVV.

The rearrangement uses TRBV11-2 and TRBJ1-3; TRBD1 aligns across 8 bases. J lost 0 bases, V lost 5 bases, and 12 bases had no gene match. Germline loops: CDR1 SGHAT, CDR2 FQNNGV. The CDR3 length is 18 residues. In DNA, the CDR3 is TGTGCCAGCAGCGGGGTTGGGCCCGGGACAGGCTCTGGAAACACCATATATTTT. Its protein product is CASSGVGPGTGSGNTIYF.

This rearrangement joins TRBV7-6 to TRBJ2-3, with 8 nucleotides matching TRBD2. V lost 3 bases and J lost 5; bases outside the gene matches: 4. Germline values: CDR1 SGHVS, CDR2 FNYEAQ. The CDR3 length is 14 residues. CDR3: CASSFSGGGDTQYF. The CDR3 nucleotides are TGTGCCAGCAGCTTCAGCGGGGGAGGAGATACGCAGTATTTT.

The chain recombines TRBV11-3 with TRBJ2-1, with a possible D match to TRBD1 (5 bases). Germline V gene data show CDR1 as SGHNT and CDR2 as YENEEA. The CDR3 runs to 14 residues. The V gene lost 3 bases and the J gene lost 7 bases, with 13 bases spanning the gap. The CDR3 DNA follows: TGTGCCAGCAGCTTCCAGGGTCTATTAAATGAGCAGTTCTTC. Its protein product is CASSFQGLLNEQFF.

This chain connects TRBV29-1 to TRBJ1-5; D not certain. CDR1 and CDR2 (germline): SQVTM, ANQGSEA. The CDR3 is 15 residues long. V was pared by 3 bases and J by 4 bases, with 16 bases between. CDR3 nucleotides: TGCAGCGTTGACGGCAGGCGGGTTGGAAATCAGCCCCAGCATTTT. Amino acid sequence: CSVDGRRVGNQPQHF.

The chain is built from TRBV7-2 and TRBJ2-7; tentative D call: TRBD1 (6 bases). Germline V gene sequence: CDR1 SGHTA, CDR2 FQGNSA. Trimming took off 5 bases at V and 6 bases at J, with 11 bases between the two ends. The CDR3 runs to 12 residues. The CDR3 region has the DNA TGTGCCAGCAGCCTTTTCAGGGGCGAGCAGTACTTC. Translating gives CASSLFRGEQYF.

Concerning this clone itself: A junction end diverges from the germline sequence, so it may reflect a read error. J is TRBJ1-1 and V is TRBV4-3; the D gene is possibly TRBD1 (6 bases). CDR1 is LGHNA and CDR2 is YSLEER in the germline V gene. CDR3 length equals 16 residues. Written as DNA, the CDR3 is TGCGCCAGCAACCAAGACAAAACCGGCAGGGGCACTGAAGCTTTCTTT. This codes for CASNQDKTGRGTEAFF.

The chain has TRBV27 and TRBJ2-7, with D possibly matching TRBD1 (5 bases). This CDR3 is built from 11 residues. V shed 8 bases and J shed 4 bases, with 9 bases lying between them. The V gene's germline CDR1 is MNHEY and CDR2 SMNVEV (reference sequence). The CDR3 region is CASRTGYEQYF. DNA for the CDR3: TGTGCCAGCCGAACAGGTTACGAGCAGTACTTC.

The CDR3 nucleotides are TGTGCCAGCAGTCCCTTCCCCAACTATGGCTACACCTTC. Translation gives CASSPFPNYGYTF. V gene TRBV28 combines with J gene TRBJ1-2, with D hard to call. Germline values: CDR1 MDHEN, CDR2 SYDVKM. The CDR3 is 13 amino acids. V lost 5 bases and J 2 bases, leaving 9 bases between the germline ends.

CDR3 sequence reads: CASSVAAGGGTDTQYF. The CDR3 DNA follows: TGTGCCAGCAGCGTAGCGGCGGGGGGTGGTACAGATACGCAGTATTTT. The chain links TRBV9 to TRBJ2-3, with 8 positions matching TRBD2. This CDR3 has 16 residues. V trimming: 0 bases; J trimming: 3 bases; junction bases outside the gene matches: 6. Germline V gives CDR1 SGDLS, CDR2 YYNGEE.